The source of this TCR beta chain is a study of cytomegalovirus exposure and HLA in healthy donors (TCRdb year 2017). As for the study more broadly: The 500 to 800 repertoires of the first cohort and the approximately 130 validation repertoires were produced on the same platform, according to a later analysis. The study aimed to test whether cataloging public T cell receptors could reveal signatures of past pathogen exposure. A separate validation cohort of 100 to 150 different subjects was used in addition to the approximately 700-subject first cohort. To predict cytomegalovirus infection status, the study brought together high-throughput TCR immunosequencing, statistical association of individual TCRs with disease status, and machine learning.

Ends trimmed: V by 3 bases, J by 5 bases; bases unmatched to a gene: 11. CDR1 and CDR2 are drawn from the germline V gene: SGHTA, FQGNSA. Spanning cysteine to phenylalanine, the CDR3 consists of 16 amino acids. Only the CDR3 DNA stays, 48 bases, in frame from base 1. The donors were included in the validation cohort of roughly 120 subjects, a group kept apart from the roughly 610-subject first cohort. To note about this clone: No cognate antigen has been identified for it. The sample holds no much larger clone one base away, and base qualities are not on file.

Points the paper makes about the study in general: The study listed approximately 150 TCR beta chains as associated with cytomegalovirus. It was suggested by the authors that the approach could potentially be generalized to other disease states and immunological phenotypes. Cytomegalovirus status was reported to be diagnosed by the classifier with high specificity and sensitivity in both the original and validation cohorts. A later analysis had no HLA typing for the validation cohort, so co-occurrence there was scored across all 110 or so repertoires. A few of the identified cytomegalovirus-associated TCR beta chains were confirmed in vitro to be specific for cytomegalovirus antigens. Across donors, most TCR sequences were observed very rarely, whereas some public TCRs were present in many individuals. Of the cluster scores, approximately 94% were above 0 in a later analysis, which found that TCRs clustered in the first cohort also tended to co-occur in the 120 or so validation repertoires.

The method behind the library was the immunoSEQ multiplex PCR assay. The source study handled its data this way. A statistical classification framework was built to diagnose cytomegalovirus status from the catalog of TCR beta chain sequences. Held by TCRdb, this immuneACCESS table contains in-frame sequences only and omits some clones. Under half of the omission traces to an unresolved V gene where checked; the cause of the rest is unknown. V and J calls and clone size follow that table, whereas D and trimming were derived from the DNA. The sample records some 140,000 clones, 84% of which are singletons. The top ten constitute 1.4% of the sample.

The TCR was taken from a woman in her thirties in good health and CMV-seronegative. The chain uses TRBV7-2 and TRBJ2-5; 8 central bases correspond to TRBD2. The source material was PBMCs. In nucleotide form, the sequence is TGTGCCAGCAGCTTGGGAGTAGCGGGGCGCGGGGAGACCCAGTACTTC. Its coded protein is CASSLGVAGRGETQYF. The CDR3 plus the reference TRBV7-2 and TRBJ2-5 genes for the other parts give the full variable domain: GAGVSQSPSNKVTEKGKDVELRCDPISGHTALYWYRQSLGQGLEFLIYFQGNSAPDKSGLPSDRFSAERTGGSVSTLTIQRTQQEDSAVYLCASSLGVAGRGETQYFGPGTRLLVL.